A single sample is the source of the 14 T cell receptor beta chains below, sequenced in a study of shared clonotypes between healthy human individuals. The data were produced by immunoSEQ multiplex PCR, yet TCRdb's version contains in-frame clones alone and is incomplete. The table has roughly 2,500,000 clones, 80% to 95% seen once. The sequencing sample was made of naive CD4+ T cells from PBMCs. Subset meaning: CD45RA+ positively selected. These receptors came from a man between 18 and 29 years old in good health. Some clones in this sample may be carry-over from other donors' samples.

The rearrangement uses TRBV30 and TRBJ2-3, with TRBD2 matching over 8 bases. V lost 1 base, J lost 5 bases, and 5 bases stayed unmatched. CDR3 size: 14 residues. CDR1 GTSNPN and CDR2 SVGIG come from the germline V gene (reference sequence). Written as DNA, the CDR3 is TGTGCCTGGAGTGGCGGACTAGCTCAAGATACGCAGTATTTT. The encoded protein is CAWSGGLAQDTQYF.

Worth noting for this clone: In the same sample, other DNA sequences code for this CDR3. The rearrangement uses TRBV5-1 and TRBJ1-2; no clear D. Trimming pared 1 base from V and 1 base from J, leaving 5 bases between. Germline CDR1 is SGHRS and CDR2 is YFSETQ. The CDR3 spans 13 residues. CDR3 residues: CASSLTYNYGYTF. The DNA of the CDR3 is TGCGCCAGCAGCTTGACATATAACTATGGCTACACCTTC.

In nucleotides, the CDR3 is TGCAGTGCCAGCCGGTCGGGGGAGCAGTTCTTC. It specifies CSASRSGEQFF. The chain combines TRBV20-1 with TRBJ2-1; TRBD2 is a possible D gene (5 bases). Looked up from germline, CDR1 is DFQATT and CDR2 is SNEGSKA (reference sequence). The CDR3 contains 11 residues. Trimming removed 6 bases at V and 10 bases at J, with 13 bases between.

The rearrangement uses TRBV18 and TRBJ2-3, with 14 positions matching TRBD2. From germline, CDR1 is KGHSH and CDR2 LQKENI. J lost 5 bases, V lost 4 bases, and 8 bases had no gene match. The CDR3 contains 17 residues. CDR3 in DNA: TGTGCCAGCTCACTGGGGACTAGCGGGAGCGGTGGAGATACGCAGTATTTT. It codes for CASSLGTSGSGGDTQYF.

The chain uses TRBV6-1 and TRBJ2-1, with D uncertain. Deletions cut 2 bases from V and 0 bases from J, with 5 bases between. This CDR3 has 14 amino acids. Per the germline V gene, CDR1 is MNHNS and CDR2 is SASEGT. The CDR3 DNA reads TGTGCCAGCAGTGAACGAAGCTCCTACAATGAGCAGTTCTTC. It codes for CASSERSSYNEQFF.

The genes are TRBV5-6 and TRBJ1-2; TRBD1 aligns across 10 bases. Germline loops: CDR1 SGHDT, CDR2 YYEEEE. CDR3 length equals 17 residues. With V trimmed by 2 bases and J by 2 bases, 9 bases remained unmatched. The CDR3 nucleotides are TGTGCCAGCAGCTTACCGACAGGGGGCACGGAGAACTATGGCTACACCTTC. Translating gives CASSLPTGGTENYGYTF.

The V gene is TRBV19, the J gene TRBJ1-3; D ambiguous. Trimming shortened V by 7 bases and J by 0 bases, and 7 bases separated the two germline ends. This CDR3 is 13 amino acids long. Looked up from germline, CDR1 is LNHDA and CDR2 is SQIVND (reference sequence). The CDR3 DNA sequence: TGTGCCAGTACACAGACCTCTGGAAACACCATATATTTT. Translating gives CASTQTSGNTIYF.

This clone was counted between two and nine times. Other DNA sequences in the sample encode the same CDR3. The genes are TRBV5-1 and TRBJ1-2; possibly TRBD1 for D (5 bases). Germline assignment: CDR1 SGHRS and CDR2 YFSETQ. There are 15 residues in the CDR3. V was cut by 0 bases and J by 0 bases, with 9 bases left in between. CDR3: CASSLVPGPNYGYTF. DNA of the CDR3: TGCGCCAGCAGCTTGGTGCCAGGGCCTAACTATGGCTACACCTTC.

The chain couples TRBV27 to TRBJ2-5; D unresolved. The CDR3 spans 14 residues. The V end was cut by 5 bases, the J end by 1 base, with 11 bases between. Germline V lookup: CDR1 MNHEY, CDR2 SMNVEV (reference sequence). The CDR3 protein is CASSPLRAQETQYF. CDR3 in DNA: TGTGCCAGCAGTCCTCTCCGAGCCCAAGAGACCCAGTACTTC.

Of note for this clone: Other DNA sequences of this sample code for an identical CDR3. The V and J genes are TRBV29-1 and TRBJ2-1; D not certain. The V end was cut by 0 bases, the J end by 0 bases, with 9 bases between. Germline assignment: CDR1 SQVTM and CDR2 ANQGSEA. The CDR3 has 15 residues. DNA of the CDR3: TGCAGCGTTGAAGACAGGCGAAGCTCCTACAATGAGCAGTTCTTC. It is translated as CSVEDRRSSYNEQFF.

Here the CDR3 reads CASSGLSGGYFNQPQHF. DNA for the CDR3: TGTGCCAGCAGTGGCCTCTCAGGGGGATACTTCAATCAGCCCCAGCATTTT. The rearrangement uses TRBV6-1 and TRBJ1-5; 7 bases are a match to TRBD1. The CDR3 spans 17 residues. J was trimmed by 3 bases and V by 4 bases; bases with no gene match: 12. The germline gives CDR1 MNHNS, CDR2 SASEGT.

The V gene is TRBV19, the J gene TRBJ2-1, with a possible D match to TRBD1 (5 bases). Germline-derived CDR1 and CDR2 are LNHDA and SQIVND (reference sequence). This CDR3 spans 13 amino acids. V lost 3 bases to trimming and J lost 8 bases, with 11 bases between them. CDR3 protein: CASSILRGYEQFF. In DNA form, the CDR3 reads TGTGCCAGTAGTATCTTAAGGGGTTATGAGCAGTTCTTC.

The chain joins TRBV6-5 to TRBJ2-5; 9 bases fit TRBD1. The trim removed 6 bases at V and 4 bases at J, leaving 9 bases unmatched. Germline V gene lookup returns CDR1 MNHEY and CDR2 SVGAGI. The CDR3 runs to 15 residues. Written as DNA, the CDR3 is TGTGCCAGCAGCACCGGGACAGGGTTCGGAGAGACCCAGTACTTC. This codes for CASSTGTGFGETQYF.

V is TRBV28 and J is TRBJ1-5, with TRBD1 identical over 8 bases. Germline V gives CDR1 MDHEN, CDR2 SYDVKM. The junction had 5 bases not matched to a gene; V was cut back by 6 bases and J by 4 bases. This CDR3 region has 14 residues. CDR3 in amino acids: CASRRTGRNQPQHF. CDR3 in DNA: TGTGCCAGCAGGAGGACAGGGAGGAATCAGCCCCAGCATTTT.